Below are 18 T cell receptor beta chains sequenced from a single sample in a study of cytomegalovirus exposure and HLA in healthy donors (dated by TCRdb to the late 2010s). The method behind the library was the immunoSEQ multiplex PCR assay. A mixture of 60 forward primers for TCR Vbeta segments and 13 reverse primers for TCR Jbeta segments was used in the multiplex PCR. Here the immuneACCESS table is served through TCRdb, limited to in-frame sequences with V and J called. Missing clones are a known gap in these copies; in checked studies unresolved V genes cover under half, and the rest lacks a known reason. This sample gives 150,000 to 200,000 clones in total; 76% of them show up just once. The leading ten clones occupy about 0.69% of the sample. Source material: PBMCs. All receptors derive from a female donor in good health and CMV-seronegative.

This chain links TRBV4-3 with TRBJ1-2; no clear D gene. V shed 5 bases and J shed 4 bases, with 14 bases lying between them. This CDR3 spans 14 amino acids. Germline V gives CDR1 LGHNA, CDR2 YSLEER. DNA for the CDR3: TGCGCCAGCAGCTCATTTCAGGCAGTCTATGGCTACACCTTC. It is translated as CASSSFQAVYGYTF.

The chain couples TRBV29-1 to TRBJ2-3, with a weak D call TRBD2 (6 bases). V shed 5 bases and J shed 2 bases, with 17 bases lying between them. The CDR3 contains 15 residues. Germline V gene data show CDR1 as SQVTM and CDR2 as ANQGSEA. The CDR3 protein is CSVRGIGGPTDTQYF. DNA for the CDR3: TGCAGCGTTCGAGGCATCGGGGGACCCACAGATACGCAGTATTTT.

The rearrangement joins TRBV27 to TRBJ2-5; 8 nucleotides match TRBD2. The J segment lost 10 bases and the V segment lost 5 bases, leaving 15 bases of the junction unmatched. This CDR3 is built from 15 residues. Per germline, CDR1 MNHEY and CDR2 SMNVEV (reference sequence). The CDR3 here is CASSRIPGGGRDQYF. The DNA for the CDR3 is TGTGCCAGCAGTCGAATCCCGGGCGGGGGGCGGGACCAGTACTTC.

About this clone itself: This sample includes further DNA sequences coding for the same CDR3. The genes are TRBV18 and TRBJ2-3; TRBD1 matches 9 bases. V dropped 2 bases and J dropped 5; count of bases not matched to a gene: 2. The CDR3 is 14 amino acids. Per the germline V gene, CDR1 is KGHSH and CDR2 is LQKENI. CDR3 in DNA: TGTGCCAGCTCACCAGGACAGGGGAAAGATACGCAGTATTTT. It codes for CASSPGQGKDTQYF.

The chain uses TRBV30 and TRBJ1-1; D is perhaps TRBD1 (5 bases). The CDR3 has 11 residues. Per germline, CDR1 GTSNPN and CDR2 SVGIG (reference sequence). V lost 0 bases to trimming and J lost 10 bases, with 9 bases between them. The CDR3 loop reads CAWSVGAVAFF. Written as DNA, the CDR3 is TGTGCCTGGAGTGTTGGGGCGGTAGCTTTCTTT.

This rearrangement joins TRBV2 to TRBJ2-3; the D is unclear. CDR1 SNHLY and CDR2 FYNNEI come from the germline V gene. Between the trimmed V and J ends, which lost 7 bases and 2 bases, there was a span of 10 bases. CDR3 length: 13 residues. The CDR3 nucleotides are TGTGCCAGCAAGGAGATCCCCACAGATACGCAGTATTTT. Amino acids: CASKEIPTDTQYF.

This chain uses TRBV7-9 with TRBJ2-3; 7 nucleotides agree with TRBD1. CDR3 length equals 14 residues. In germline, CDR1 is SEHNR, CDR2 FQNEAQ (reference sequence). Trimming took 11 bases from V and 8 from J; bases not matched to a gene: 16. CDR3 amino acids: CACRDSGNPRTQYF. As DNA, the CDR3 is TGTGCCTGCCGGGACAGTGGCAATCCCCGTACGCAGTATTTT.

V usage is TRBV30 and J usage is TRBJ2-7; 11 bases line up with TRBD1. Germline V gene lookup returns CDR1 GTSNPN and CDR2 SVGIG (reference sequence). The CDR3 totals 18 residues. V shed 5 bases and J 2 bases; nucleotides not matched to a gene: 17. The CDR3 loop reads CAWRPGQGVFGRTYEQYF. The CDR3 bases are TGTGCCTGGCGCCCGGGACAGGGGGTGTTCGGCAGGACCTACGAGCAGTACTTC.

CDR3 sequence reads: CASTHGLAGAADTQYF. CDR3 sequence (DNA): TGTGCCAGCACACACGGACTAGCGGGGGCCGCAGATACGCAGTATTTT. This sequence joins TRBV5-4 and TRBJ2-3; TRBD2 matches at 13 bases. J was trimmed by 4 bases and V by 6 bases; bases with no gene match: 8. The length of the CDR3 is 16 residues. CDR1 and CDR2 from the germline V gene are SGHNT and YYREEE (reference sequence).

The chain couples TRBV5-1 to TRBJ2-3, with D perhaps TRBD2 (6 bases). This CDR3 is 17 amino acids long. The germline CDR1 and CDR2 sequences are SGHRS and YFSETQ. Between the trimmed V and J ends, which lost 4 bases and 1 base, there was a span of 19 bases. The CDR3 coding sequence is TGCGCCAGCAGCCTCCTCGTCGGAGGGGCCGGCACAGATACGCAGTATTTT. It translates to CASSLLVGGAGTDTQYF.

A single count supports this clone. V usage is TRBV7-2 and J usage is TRBJ2-7; TRBD2 might be the D (6 bases). Between the trimmed V and J ends, which lost 3 bases and 6 bases, there was a span of 15 bases. CDR3 length: 14 amino acids. Germline V gene data show CDR1 as SGHTA and CDR2 as FQGNSA. The CDR3: CASSFYVGGGEQYF. The CDR3 nucleotides read TGTGCCAGCAGCTTTTATGTGGGAGGAGGCGAGCAGTACTTC.

The rearrangement joins TRBV5-1 to TRBJ2-2; TRBD2 agrees at 10 bases. There are 17 residues in the CDR3. The germline V gene encodes CDR1 SGHRS and CDR2 YFSETQ. The junction had 7 bases not matched to a gene; V was cut back by 4 bases and J by 1 base. The CDR3 DNA follows: TGCGCCAGCAGCGCCCCCACTAGCGGGAAGAACACCGGGGAGCTGTTTTTT. Encoded protein: CASSAPTSGKNTGELFF.

The chain links TRBV5-8 to TRBJ1-2; 7 positions match TRBD1. Germline assignment: CDR1 SGHTS and CDR2 YDEGEE. Trimming took 7 bases from V and 2 from J; bases not matched to a gene: 8. This CDR3 region has 14 residues. The CDR3 DNA sequence: TGTGCCAGCGCCCCTAGGGACAGAAACTATGGCTACACCTTC. This sequence encodes CASAPRDRNYGYTF.

This clone occurred once. The chain carries TRBV28 and TRBJ2-7; tentatively, D is TRBD2 (5 bases). The CDR3 covers 11 residues. The germline V gene encodes CDR1 MDHEN and CDR2 SYDVKM. V dropped 6 bases and J dropped 9 bases, with 12 bases sitting between them. The CDR3 reads CASSPSRGQYF. The CDR3 region has the DNA TGTGCCAGCAGCCCTAGCCGGGGGCAGTACTTC.

The chain is built from TRBV9 and TRBJ2-7; the D is unclear. Trimming took 0 bases from V and 0 from J, leaving 10 bases between them. The length of the CDR3 is 15 residues. Germline CDR1 reads SGDLS; CDR2 reads YYNGEE. CDR3 bases: TGTGCCAGCAGCGTAGACAGTGTGAGCTCCTACGAGCAGTACTTC. Translation: CASSVDSVSSYEQYF.

This sequence joins TRBV5-1 and TRBJ2-1, with 8 bases that match TRBD2. The V gene end was trimmed by 7 bases and the J gene end by 3 bases; junction bases not matched to a gene: 6. The germline V gene encodes CDR1 SGHRS and CDR2 YFSETQ. This CDR3 region has 14 residues. Here the CDR3 reads CASRSGGLYNEQFF. The CDR3 region has the DNA TGCGCCAGCCGAAGCGGGGGCCTCTACAATGAGCAGTTCTTC.

V and J are TRBV7-2 and TRBJ2-1; D is ambiguous. Germline CDR1 SGHTA, CDR2 FQGNSA. Trimming removed 2 bases from V and 9 bases from J, with 8 bases in between. The CDR3 runs 12 residues. CDR3 nucleotide sequence: TGTGCCAGCAGCTTAACTATGCCTGAGCAGTTCTTC. Amino acid sequence: CASSLTMPEQFF.

This clone showed up just a few times. The J gene is TRBJ2-1, the V gene TRBV5-1; 7 nucleotides match TRBD2. The CDR3 contains 15 residues. Germline V CDR1 and CDR2: SGHRS, YFSETQ. Germline trimming cut 5 bases from V and 10 bases from J; bases unmatched to any gene: 15. CDR3 coding DNA: TGCGCCAGCAGATATGGGACTACCTACCAGGAGGAGCAGTTCTTC. Translating it yields CASRYGTTYQEEQFF.